There are a few counts of the clone carrying this T cell receptor (beta chain). The data stem from a study of blood T cell repertoires in COVID-19. Whole-study context: Whether acute or convalescent, the COVID-19 samples came from the United States, Italy and Spain. T cells, B-cell-depleted T cells, or PBMCs provided the cDNA or gDNA that served as material.

Germline CDR1 SGHKS, CDR2 YYEKEE (reference sequence). The CDR3 is 17 amino acids. Trimming at V came to 2 bases and at J to 0 bases, leaving 8 bases not matched to a gene. Original handling: Amplification with reference gene primers provided the estimates of nucleated cell counts. Measured with immunoSEQ multiplex PCR; TCRdb has only the in-frame clones, and not every one. V and J calls and clone size are given by that table; D and trimming were obtained from the DNA. Of about 120,000 clones in the sample, roughly 88% are singletons; the top ten hold 0.8% to 0.9%. The clonotype comes from a woman aged 70-85 years with acute or convalescent COVID-19. Sequenced sample: peripheral blood. The rearrangement links TRBV5-5 to TRBJ1-1, with 9 positions matching TRBD1. CDR3 nucleotides: TGTGCCAGCAGCTTTAAAGGGACAGGGTGGTTGAACACTGAAGCTTTCTTT. Protein sequence: CASSFKGTGWLNTEAFF.